The 20 T cell receptor beta chains below come from one sample, sequenced in a study of blood T cell repertoires in COVID-19. The method was immunoSEQ multiplex PCR; TCRdb's version includes in-frame clones alone and lacks a portion of them. The table lists about 260,000 clones, around 87% of them singletons. Sequencing was carried out using peripheral blood. These receptor sequences come from a woman between 40 and 50 years old who had recovered from COVID-19.

Only one count was recorded for this clone. The chain uses TRBV5-5 and TRBJ1-2; 7 bases agree with TRBD1. The germline gives CDR1 SGHKS, CDR2 YYEKEE (reference sequence). The trim removed 5 bases at V and 5 bases at J, leaving 3 bases unmatched. The CDR3 contains 12 residues. The CDR3 sequence is CASSQQGYGYTF. The CDR3 DNA is TGTGCCAGCAGTCAACAGGGGTATGGCTACACCTTC.

The chain links TRBV10-3 to TRBJ2-1; 7 nucleotides line up with TRBD2. Germline values: CDR1 ENHRY, CDR2 SYGVKD. After removal of 7 bases from V and 5 bases from J, the junction contained 5 bases not matched to a gene. The CDR3 length is 13 residues. The CDR3 protein is CAIKGGGDNEQFF. For the CDR3, the DNA is TGTGCCATCAAGGGCGGGGGTGACAATGAGCAGTTCTTC.

V usage is TRBV18 and J usage is TRBJ2-1; 8 bases match TRBD2. V trimming: 2 bases; J trimming: 1 base; junction bases outside the gene matches: 4. In germline, CDR1 is KGHSH, CDR2 LQKENI. The CDR3 spans 16 residues. Here the CDR3 reads CASSPGSSGSYNEQFF. The CDR3 nucleotides are TGTGCCAGCTCACCAGGGTCTAGCGGGTCCTACAATGAGCAGTTCTTC. Variable domain in full (rest from reference TRBV18 and TRBJ2-1): NAGVMQNPRHLVRRRGQEARLRCSPMKGHSHVYWYRQLPEEGLKFMVYLQKENIIDESGMPKERFSAEFPKEGPSILRIQQVVRGDSAAYFCASSPGSSGSYNEQFFGPGTRLTVL.

The DNA for the CDR3 is TGCGCCAGCAGCCAAGATCGACGGAGGTACACAGATACGCAGTATTTT. This sequence encodes CASSQDRRRYTDTQYF. The V gene is TRBV4-1, the J gene TRBJ2-3, with D possibly TRBD2 on 5 matching bases. The germline V gene has CDR1 MGHRA and CDR2 YSYEKL. V lost 0 bases and J 2 bases, leaving 12 bases between the germline ends. This CDR3 is 16 amino acids long.

Here the CDR3 reads CASSREGLAGALREQFF. CDR3 bases: TGTGCCAGCAGTCGGGAAGGACTAGCGGGGGCCCTAAGGGAGCAGTTCTTC. V usage is TRBV6-4 and J usage is TRBJ2-1, with 13 bases matching TRBD2. Per germline, CDR1 MRHNA and CDR2 SNTAGT. The CDR3 length is 17 residues. V shed 5 bases and J 10 bases; nucleotides not matched to a gene: 14.

The chain links TRBV5-1 to TRBJ2-3, with D unclear. CDR3 length: 17 residues. The germline V gene has CDR1 SGHRS and CDR2 YFSETQ. V was pared by 0 bases and J by 0 bases, with 14 bases between. The CDR3 coding sequence is TGCGCCAGCAGCTTGGTTCAGGAAAGCTTTAGCACAGATACGCAGTATTTT. This gives the protein CASSLVQESFSTDTQYF.

CDR3 sequence (DNA): TGCAGCGTTCACACCCTAGCGGGGGGCGGGGATACGCAGTATTTT. As protein: CSVHTLAGGGDTQYF. J is TRBJ2-3 and V is TRBV29-1; 11 positions match TRBD2. With V trimmed by 5 bases and J by 6 bases, 10 bases remained unmatched. This CDR3 contains 15 residues. CDR1 is SQVTM and CDR2 is ANQGSEA in the germline V gene.

This clone was seen more than once but under ten times. The rearrangement joins TRBV7-8 to TRBJ2-2; tentatively, D is TRBD2 (7 bases). Germline loops: CDR1 SGHVS, CDR2 FQNEAQ. CDR3 length: 15 amino acids. Trimming took off 4 bases at V and 4 bases at J, with 13 bases between the two ends. CDR3 coding DNA: TGTGCCAGCAGCTGGCGCCGGGGGGCCACCGGGGAGCTGTTTTTT. Amino acids: CASSWRRGATGELFF. The whole variable domain, filled in from reference TRBV7-8 and TRBJ2-2, reads GAGVSQSPRYKVAKRGQDVALRCDPISGHVSLFWYQQALGQGPEFLTYFQNEAQLDKSGLPSDRFFAERPEGSVSTLKIQRTQQEDSAVYLCASSWRRGATGELFFGEGSRLTVL.

The V call is TRBV5-8, the J call TRBJ2-2; 8 bases are shared with TRBD2. V was pared by 1 base and J by 4 bases, with 9 bases of the junction left unmatched. Germline V gene sequence: CDR1 SGHTS, CDR2 YDEGEE. The CDR3 has 17 amino acids. The CDR3 is CASSLIFRGGATGELFF. In nucleotides, the CDR3 is TGTGCCAGCAGCTTGATCTTCCGGGGGGGAGCCACCGGGGAGCTGTTTTTT.

The V call is TRBV5-1, the J call TRBJ2-5, with 9 bases lining up with TRBD2. V lost 0 bases and J lost 5; bases outside the gene matches: 8. The germline gives CDR1 SGHRS, CDR2 YFSETQ. This CDR3 spans 16 amino acids. The CDR3 bases are TGCGCCAGCAGCTTGGCCCGTAGCGGGGGCGGGGAGACCCAGTACTTC. Translation gives CASSLARSGGGETQYF.

The chain is built from TRBV12-5 and TRBJ2-1; D is undetermined. Germline CDR1 and CDR2: LGHNT and FRNRAP. There are 13 residues in the CDR3. Trimming took off 5 bases at V and 3 bases at J, with 8 bases between the two ends. The CDR3 sequence is CASGPTGYNEQFF. Written as DNA, the CDR3 is TGTGCTAGTGGTCCCACGGGCTACAATGAGCAGTTCTTC. Variable domain in full (rest from reference TRBV12-5 and TRBJ2-1): DARVTQTPRHKVTEMGQEVTMRCQPILGHNTVFWYRQTMMQGLELLAYFRNRAPLDDSGMPKDRFSAEMPDATLATLKIQPSEPRDSAVYFCASGPTGYNEQFFGPGTRLTVL.

This sequence joins TRBV3-1 (or the pseudogene TRBV3-2) and TRBJ1-6, with a weak D call TRBD1 (5 bases). The germline CDR1 and CDR2 sequences are LGHDT and YNNKEL (reference sequence). V shed 5 bases and J shed 10 bases, with 9 bases lying between them. CDR3 length equals 12 residues. DNA of the CDR3: TGTGCCAGCAGCGACCGGGGGTCACCCCTCCACTTT. Its protein product is CASSDRGSPLHF.

This sequence joins TRBV19 and TRBJ2-1; possibly TRBD2 for D (6 bases). The length of the CDR3 is 17 residues. Germline CDR1 reads LNHDA; CDR2 reads SQIVND (reference sequence). V shed 0 bases and J shed 4 bases, with 16 bases lying between them. CDR3 protein: CASSIDPPGRPYNEQFF. The CDR3 nucleotides are TGTGCCAGTAGTATAGACCCCCCAGGGAGGCCTTACAATGAGCAGTTCTTC.

This clone was found once. The chain carries TRBV20-1 and TRBJ1-1; TRBD1 agrees at 7 bases. Germline loops: CDR1 DFQATT, CDR2 SNEGSKA (reference sequence). CDR3 length: 11 amino acids. Trimming removed 2 bases from V and 6 bases from J; junction bases left unmatched: 0. For the CDR3, the DNA is TGCAGTGCTAGACAGGGGGCTGAAGCTTTCTTT. Encoded protein: CSARQGAEAFF.

CDR3 DNA: TGCGCCAGCAGCCAAGACAGGGGGCGGTACACTGAAGCTTTCTTT. Its protein product is CASSQDRGRYTEAFF. The rearrangement joins TRBV4-3 to TRBJ1-1; the match to TRBD1 covers 8 bases. V gave up 0 bases and J gave up 3 bases; unmatched junction bases: 3. CDR1 LGHNA and CDR2 YSLEER come from the germline V gene. CDR3 length equals 15 residues.

On this clone: Other nucleotide sequences from this sample produce the same CDR3. The chain employs TRBV12-3 or TRBV12-4 and TRBJ1-1; no clear D. V shed 5 bases and J shed 4 bases, with 5 bases lying between them. The CDR3 contains 11 residues. The CDR3 here is CASSPRTEAFF. Here the CDR3 DNA reads TGTGCCAGCAGTCCCCGCACTGAAGCTTTCTTT.

The chain combines TRBV5-1 with TRBJ1-1, with 8 bases fitting TRBD1. Germline CDR1 and CDR2: SGHRS and YFSETQ. The CDR3 runs to 16 residues. J was trimmed by 0 bases and V by 4 bases; bases with no gene match: 8. The CDR3 DNA sequence: TGCGCCAGCAGCCATCAGAGCAGGGGGCTGAACACTGAAGCTTTCTTT. Translation gives CASSHQSRGLNTEAFF.

This rearrangement joins TRBV13 to TRBJ2-6; D is uncertain. Germline CDR1 is PRHDT and CDR2 is FYEKMQ (reference sequence). Between the trimmed V and J ends, which lost 6 bases and 1 base, there was a span of 7 bases. This CDR3 is 14 amino acids long. The CDR3 DNA reads as TGTGCCAGCAGACGGGTGTCTGGGGCCAACGTCCTGACTTTC. It encodes CASRRVSGANVLTF.

The chain joins TRBV23-1 to TRBJ2-1, with TRBD1 matching over 7 bases. TRBV23-1 is noted as an ORF with a role that remains uncertain. The CDR3 covers 16 residues. V lost 6 bases to trimming and J lost 3 bases; unmatched junction nucleotides: 11. This chain's CDR3 is CASSPHSGTVYNEQFF. For the CDR3, the DNA is TGCGCCAGCAGCCCCCACTCCGGGACAGTCTACAATGAGCAGTTCTTC.

In its sample, this clone was seen a few times. The gene calls are TRBV7-2 and TRBJ1-2; D ambiguous. V was shortened by 5 bases and J by 4 bases, with 17 bases between the two germline ends. Germline V CDR1 and CDR2: SGHTA, FQGNSA. This CDR3 region has 15 residues. The CDR3 DNA follows: TGTGCCAGCAGCAGTTCCCCGACTTTGCTCTATGGCTACACCTTC. Translation: CASSSSPTLLYGYTF.